The rows below give T cell receptor beta chains drawn from one sample of a study of blood T cell repertoires in COVID-19. The data were produced by immunoSEQ multiplex PCR, yet TCRdb's version contains in-frame clones alone and is incomplete. Seen here are about 120,000 clones, around 87% observed once, and the top ten hold 28%. Material for sequencing was peripheral blood. These receptors all stem from a man between 65 and 85 years old with active or convalescent COVID-19. Both conserved end residues are part of each CDR3. Fields, in order: clone size, D gene, J gene, V gene, CDR3 DNA, CDR3 protein. The D gene is left open where the match is weak. Clone size is not always given. Where it is, it says once, few, many or a class for expanded clones.

>.|TRBD1|TRBJ2-7|TRBV28
TGTGCCAGCAACCCCACAGGGGCCGCCGTGGAGGAGCAGTACTTC
CASNPTGAAVEEQYF
>.|TRBD1|TRBJ1-2|TRBV6-4
TGTGCCAGCAGTGAAGCTCCAGGGGGCGGCTATGGCTACACCTTC
CASSEAPGGGYGYTF
>.|TRBD2|TRBJ2-5|TRBV18
TGTGCCAGCTCTCCGAGGCCAGCGGGAGGAACAGAGACCCAGTACTTC
CASSPRPAGGTETQYF
>.|.|TRBJ1-6|TRBV10-1
TGCGCCAGCAGTTCCGGGACAAGGCTCCGCTCCTATAATTCACCCCTCCACTTT
CASSSGTRLRSYNSPLHF
>.|.|TRBJ2-2|TRBV19
TGTGCCAGTAAGGTAACGGGAAACACCGGGGAGCTGTTTTTT
CASKVTGNTGELFF
>.|.|TRBJ1-2|TRBV7-9
TGTGCCAGCAGCCCCACAGGCTATGGCTACACCTTC
CASSPTGYGYTF
>.|TRBD1|TRBJ2-3|TRBV9
TGTGCCAGCAGCGTAGGCTGGGACAGGGGTACAGATACGCAGTATTTT
CASSVGWDRGTDTQYF
>.|.|TRBJ1-1|TRBV29-1
TGCAGCGTTGATCTGACAGGCGGGAACACTGAAGCTTTCTTT
CSVDLTGGNTEAFF
>once|TRBD2|TRBJ2-1|TRBV18
TGTGCCAGCTCATTACTAGCGGGAGCAGGTAATGAGCAGTTCTTC
CASSLLAGAGNEQFF
>.|TRBD1|TRBJ2-7|TRBV5-4
TGTGCCAGCAGCTTGGGACAGGGGGCGCATTACGAGCAGTACTTC
CASSLGQGAHYEQYF
>few|.|TRBJ1-1|TRBV3-1/TRBV3-2
TGTGCCAGCAGCCAAGAATCCATGAACACTGAAGCTTTCTTT
CASSQESMNTEAFF
>.|TRBD1|TRBJ2-6|TRBV27
TGTGCCAGCAGTTCAGGTCGACAGGGCTGGGCCAACGTCCTGACTTTC
CASSSGRQGWANVLTF
>.|.|TRBJ1-5|TRBV7-9
TGTGCCAGCAGCGAGGATATGACCCCCCAGCATTTT
CASSEDMTPQHF
>.|.|TRBJ1-2|TRBV4-1
TGCGCCAGCAGCCAAGATGGAGATTGGTTGTCTCGACGAAGGTTAGGTGGCTACACCTTC
CASSQDGDWLSRRRLGGYTF
>.|.|TRBJ2-1|TRBV18
TGTGCCAGCTCACCACCGGACTTCTACAATGAGCAGTTCTTC
CASSPPDFYNEQFF
>.|TRBD2|TRBJ2-2|TRBV6-5
TGTGCCAGCAGTTCGCGGGGGGGCGGGGAGCTGTTTTTT
CASSSRGGGELFF
>.|TRBD2|TRBJ2-2|TRBV5-1
TGCGCCAGCAGCTTGACTAGCGATTCGAACACCGGGGAGCTGTTTTTT
CASSLTSDSNTGELFF
>.|TRBD1|TRBJ1-5|TRBV19
TGTGCCAGTAGTATTTTGCCGGGACAGGGGGTCGGCAATCAGCCCCAGCATTTT
CASSILPGQGVGNQPQHF
>.|TRBD2|TRBJ2-1|TRBV7-2
TGTGCCAGCAGCTCACCTAGACTAGCGCCCAGCTCCTACAATGAGCAGTTCTTC
CASSSPRLAPSSYNEQFF
>.|TRBD1|TRBJ1-4|TRBV28
TGTGCCATCGCCGGGACAGACCTTGAAAAACTGTTTTTT
CAIAGTDLEKLFF
>once|.|TRBJ2-5|TRBV6-1
TGTGCCAGCAGTGAAGCAGGGGGAGCCGAGACCCAGTACTTC
CASSEAGGAETQYF
>once|.|TRBJ1-5|TRBV5-1
TGCGCCAGCAGTCGTTTAGTCCCTCAGCCCCAGCATTTT
CASSRLVPQPQHF
>.|TRBD1|TRBJ1-2|TRBV6-1
TGTGCCAGCAGTGAGTTTCCCGGGACAGCCCTCTATGGCTACACCTTC
CASSEFPGTALYGYTF
>.|.|TRBJ1-5|TRBV19
TGTGCCAGTAGTATAGGCGGCCAGTCGGATCAGCCCCAGCATTTT
CASSIGGQSDQPQHF
>.|.|TRBJ1-6|TRBV27
TGTGCCAGCAGCCCATTTGATTCACCCCTCCACTTT
CASSPFDSPLHF
>.|.|TRBJ2-5|TRBV29-1
TGCAGCGTTGACCCACCCCTATCGGGAGAGACCCAGTACTTC
CSVDPPLSGETQYF
>.|.|TRBJ1-2|TRBV24-1
TGTGCCACCAGTGATTTGAGCCAGGGTCATGGCTACACCTTC
CATSDLSQGHGYTF
>.|.|TRBJ1-5|TRBV5-6
TGTGCCAGCAGCTTGGTCGGGACAACCCAGCCCCAGCATTTT
CASSLVGTTQPQHF
>.|TRBD1|TRBJ2-2|TRBV13
TGTGCCAGCAGCTACGGGACAGGGAAGGACACCGGGGAGCTGTTTTTT
CASSYGTGKDTGELFF
>.|.|TRBJ2-2|TRBV10-3
TGTGCCATCAGTGAACAACCGACGAACACCGGGGAGCTGTTTTTT
CAISEQPTNTGELFF
>.|TRBD1|TRBJ2-7|TRBV6-5
TGTGCCAGCACTCGACAGGGAATCAACGAGCAGTACTTC
CASTRQGINEQYF
>.|.|TRBJ1-2|TRBV5-6
TGTGCCAGCAGCTTCTTTAGACAGAAAGCTAACTATGGCTACACCTTC
CASSFFRQKANYGYTF
>once|TRBD1|TRBJ1-6|TRBV6-1
TGTGCCAGCAGGGAAGCAGGGGGAAGTAATTCACCCCTCCACTTT
CASREAGGSNSPLHF
>.|.|TRBJ2-7|TRBV27
TGTGCCAGCAGTTTGTCTGGACAGAGCTACGAGCAGTACTTC
CASSLSGQSYEQYF
>.|.|TRBJ2-1|TRBV5-1
TGCGCCAGCAGCTTGGAAGGGGGCTCCTACAATGAGCAGTTCTTC
CASSLEGGSYNEQFF
>.|.|TRBJ2-4|TRBV19
TGTGCCAGCGGGAGACCTGGAAACATTCAGTACTTC
CASGRPGNIQYF
>once|TRBD1|TRBJ1-5|TRBV11-1
TGTGCCAGCAGTCTGACAGGGGATCAGCCCCAGCATTTT
CASSLTGDQPQHF
>.|TRBD1|TRBJ1-5|TRBV24-1
TGTGCCACCAGTGATTTTTTCCGGGACAGGGGCTTAAATCAGCCCCAGCATTTT
CATSDFFRDRGLNQPQHF
>.|.|TRBJ2-2|TRBV27
TGTGCCAGCACCCTACTCGGCCAGGGGGGCGACACCGGGGAGCTGTTTTTT
CASTLLGQGGDTGELFF
>.|TRBD1|TRBJ1-5|TRBV30
TGTGCCTGGAGTGTGGGGACAGGGGGATATCAGCCCCAGCATTTT
CAWSVGTGGYQPQHF
>.|.|TRBJ1-2|TRBV28
TGTGCCAGCAGTTTAAGTGGCCAGGACTATGGCTACACCTTC
CASSLSGQDYGYTF
>.|.|TRBJ2-6|TRBV5-1
TGCGCCAGCAGCTTGGAGCCGCTCTCTGGGGCCAACGTCCTGACTTTC
CASSLEPLSGANVLTF
>.|.|TRBJ1-2|TRBV7-9
TGTGCCAGCAGCTCCGACCTGTTGGGCGATGGCTACACCTTC
CASSSDLLGDGYTF
>.|TRBD2|TRBJ2-1|TRBV19
TGTGCCAGTAGTCCGACTAGCGTTTACAATGAGCAGTTCTTC
CASSPTSVYNEQFF
>.|TRBD1|TRBJ1-1|TRBV19
TGTGCCAGTAGTATGGGTGGGACAGGTTTCTTGAACACTGAAGCTTTCTTT
CASSMGGTGFLNTEAFF
>.|TRBD1|TRBJ1-3|TRBV15
TGTGCCACCAGCAGAGGTACAGGGGCTGGAAACACCATATATTTT
CATSRGTGAGNTIYF
>.|.|TRBJ2-5|TRBV4-1
TGCGCCAGCAGTCAGGAAAGGGGAGAGACCCAGTACTTC
CASSQERGETQYF
>.|.|TRBJ1-3|TRBV6-1
TGTGCCAGCAGTGAACAGGCACACTCTGGAAACACCATATATTTT
CASSEQAHSGNTIYF
>.|TRBD1|TRBJ1-1|TRBV5-1
TGCGCCAGCAGCCCCACGGGACAGGGAAACACTGAAGCTTTCTTT
CASSPTGQGNTEAFF
>.|TRBD2|TRBJ2-5|TRBV6-6
TGTGCCAGCAATCGGGCCGGCCGGGGGGGAGAGACCCAGTACTTC
CASNRAGRGGETQYF
>.|TRBD1|TRBJ1-2|TRBV5-1
TGCGCCAGCAGCTCGGGGTCCGCGGGACAGCTTAGCTATGGCTACACCTTC
CASSSGSAGQLSYGYTF
>.|TRBD1|TRBJ2-3|TRBV4-2
TGTGCCAGCAGCCAAACCCGGGACAGGGGGAAAGATACGCAGTATTTT
CASSQTRDRGKDTQYF
>.|.|TRBJ2-7|TRBV12-3/TRBV12-4
TGTGCCAGCAGTACTAGGAGCTCCTACGAGCAGTACTTC
CASSTRSSYEQYF